These T cell receptor beta chains were read from a single sample in a study of Graves' ophthalmopathy and Graves' hyperthyroidism. TCRdb fed the multiplex PCR reads into MiXCR, producing one record per CDR3 protein. This table holds hundreds of thousands of distinct CDR3 sequences, 40% found once. The specimen sequenced was peripheral blood. The receptor set was obtained from an adult man with Graves' ophthalmopathy. Both conserved end residues are part of each CDR3. D genes are given only for firm matches. Clone size appears in some rows only: once, few, many, or a class for an expanded clone.

v_call	clone_size	j_call	d_call	cdr3_aa	cdr3_nt
TRBV29-1	NA	TRBJ2-6	NA	CSADTGANVLTF	TGCAGCGCGGATACAGGGGCCAACGTCCTGACTTTC
TRBV10-2	NA	TRBJ1-2	TRBD1	CASSQKGQEANYGYTF	TGTGCCAGCAGCCAAAAAGGACAGGAAGCTAACTATGGCTACACCTTC
TRBV25-1	NA	TRBJ1-1	NA	CASSDSAGDVSSEAFF	TGTGCCAGCAGTGATAGTGCCGGGGACGTCAGCTCTGAAGCTTTCTTT
TRBV4-1	NA	TRBJ1-5	NA	CASSQVSGQNQPQHF	TGCGCCAGCAGCCAAGTGTCAGGGCAGAATCAGCCCCAGCATTTT
TRBV20-1	NA	TRBJ1-1	NA	CSALWGGGIAFF	TGCAGTGCTCTCTGGGGGGGCGGGATAGCTTTCTTT
TRBV25-1	NA	TRBJ2-5	NA	CASRGAGTERETQYF	TGTGCCAGCAGGGGTGCCGGGACGGAGAGGGAGACCCAGTACTTC
TRBV7-2	NA	TRBJ2-7	NA	CASSFTLREYEQYF	TGTGCCAGCAGCTTCACCCTCAGGGAATACGAGCAGTACTTC
TRBV7-9	many	TRBJ1-1	TRBD1	CASSGRDSQNTEAFF	TGTGCCAGCAGCGGCCGGGACAGCCAAAACACTGAAGCTTTCTTT
TRBV20-1	many	TRBJ1-1	TRBD1	CSAPTGQGFTEAFF	TGCAGTGCACCGACTGGACAGGGTTTCACTGAAGCTTTCTTT
TRBV7-2	many	TRBJ2-7	NA	CASSSIQRNEQYF	TGTGCCAGCAGCTCAATCCAGAGGAACGAGCAGTACTTC
TRBV10-2	many	TRBJ1-2	NA	CASSEFANYGYTF	TGCGCCAGCAGTGAGTTCGCTAACTATGGCTACACCTTC
TRBV6-6	NA	TRBJ2-7	TRBD1	CASSYSTGIYEQYF	TGTGCCAGCAGTTACTCGACAGGGATCTACGAGCAGTACTTC
TRBV7-2	many	TRBJ1-6	NA	CASSPLYNSPLHF	TGTGCCAGCAGCCCTCTTTATAATTCACCCCTCCACTTT
TRBV15	NA	TRBJ2-3	TRBD2	CATSSIGRWTSGSEDTQYF	TGTGCCACCAGCAGTATAGGGCGATGGACTAGCGGGAGCGAGGATACGCAGTATTTT
TRBV9	NA	TRBJ1-5	NA	CASSWGGGTNQPQHF	TGTGCCAGCAGCTGGGGAGGGGGAACCAATCAGCCCCAGCATTTT
TRBV19	NA	TRBJ2-2	NA	CATAQYGGDTGELFF	TGTGCCACCGCGCAGTACGGTGGGGACACCGGGGAGCTGTTTTTT
TRBV25-1	NA	TRBJ1-6	TRBD1	CASSARETGNHSPLHF	TGTGCCAGCAGTGCTAGAGAGACAGGGAACCATTCACCCCTCCACTTT
TRBV20-1	NA	TRBJ1-6	TRBD1	CSARDRTGSSYNSPLHF	TGCAGTGCTAGAGATAGGACAGGGAGCTCCTATAATTCACCCCTCCACTTT
TRBV25-1	NA	TRBJ2-2	TRBD1	CASTFGTGGTGELFF	TGCGCCAGCACCTTCGGGACAGGGGGCACCGGGGAGCTGTTTTTT
TRBV15	NA	TRBJ1-6	TRBD1	CASRGQGQNSPLHF	TGTGCCAGCAGGGGACAGGGTCAAAATTCACCCCTCCACTTT
TRBV5-6	NA	TRBJ1-2	TRBD1	CASSLDPGQGANYGYTF	TGTGCCAGCAGCTTGGACCCGGGACAGGGGGCTAACTATGGCTACACCTTC
TRBV12-3/TRBV12-4	few	TRBJ1-1	TRBD1	CASSPGQGWTEAFF	TGTGCCAGCAGTCCCGGACAGGGGTGGACTGAAGCTTTCTTT
TRBV15	many	TRBJ1-1	TRBD1	CATSKATGAEAFF	TGTGCCACCAGCAAAGCTACAGGGGCTGAAGCTTTCTTT
TRBV20-1	NA	TRBJ1-5	TRBD1	CSAMGTGAMWNQPQHF	TGCAGTGCCATGGGGACAGGGGCGATGTGGAATCAGCCCCAGCATTTT